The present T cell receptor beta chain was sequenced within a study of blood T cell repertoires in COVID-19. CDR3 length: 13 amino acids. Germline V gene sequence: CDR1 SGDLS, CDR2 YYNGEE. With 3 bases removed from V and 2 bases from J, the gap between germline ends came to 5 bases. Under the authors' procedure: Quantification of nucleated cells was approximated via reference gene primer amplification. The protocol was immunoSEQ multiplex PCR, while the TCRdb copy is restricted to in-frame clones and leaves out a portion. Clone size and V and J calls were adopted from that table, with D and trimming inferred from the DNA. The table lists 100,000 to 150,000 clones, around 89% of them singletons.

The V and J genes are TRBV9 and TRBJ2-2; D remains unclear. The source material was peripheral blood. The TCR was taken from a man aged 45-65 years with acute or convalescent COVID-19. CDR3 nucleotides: TGTGCCAGCAGCGATCTTAACACCGGGGAGCTGTTTTTT. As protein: CASSDLNTGELFF.